This T cell receptor (beta chain) was retrieved from a study of long-term antiretroviral therapy in people with HIV (dated by TCRdb to 2022 to 2024). Regarding the research as a whole: The earliest samples were collected roughly a decade before the 2015 WHO recommendation for immediate ART, at a time when ART was usually postponed until CD4 counts fell. This retrospective serial study examined whether starting ART and sustained HIV suppression were associated with changes in the composition and diversity of the TRB repertoire in peripheral blood. A total of over 150 cryopreserved PBMC samples came from approximately 30 adults with confirmed HIV infection and were collected serially over a mean of around 6 years (range 1-12). Of the approximately 32 participants with HIV, eleven were female. No cross-contamination during QIAcube processing was shown when test extractions of a monoclonal T-cell line were performed alongside a few dozen polyclonal samples. General findings and caveats noted by the study authors: Unsorted PBMC were profiled instead of sorted CD4+ and CD8+ T cells because pre-ART samples had limited cell numbers. Samples dated from the mid-2000s to the late 2010s, and the ART regimens used may be less effective than current ones. Compared with controls, HIV repertoires had narrower CDR3 length ranges, and the network structure pointed to an antigen-experienced repertoire that shifted only slightly toward naive after ART. ART initiation was associated with a significant increase in TRB diversity, but diversity stayed significantly below transplant donor controls even after long-term ART. No data were available on ART adherence, viral resistance or therapy changes, limiting inferences about post-ART repertoire changes. Limited PBMC availability meant only the TCR beta chain was sequenced, without alpha chain pairing. Expanded TRB clones identified before ART initiation dominated the repertoire at all time points, although this dominance fluctuated and declined in many PLHIV after ART.

The immunoSEQ hsTCRB v3.0 assay was used at survey level resolution to sequence the TRB variable region. The target sequencing depth for TRB was roughly 35,000-55,000 T-cell genomes per sample. TRB libraries were pooled and sequenced on an Illumina MiSeq using a v3 150-cycle kit. As for the authors' bioinformatics: Analysis of repertoires was carried out in R inside a reproducible Nextflow workflow spanning QC, data transformation and analysis. Custom analyses were implemented in LymphoSeq2, an R package for AIRR-Seq data exploration. After excluding several samples that yielded fewer than 5000 total TRB sequences, fewer than 200 HIV repertoires remained for analysis. Of the 188 retained HIV repertoires, almost 60 were collected before and under 150 after ART initiation. Repertoires were downsampled to 5000 TRB nucleotide sequences, with summary statistics averaged over 100 downsampling iterations. The analysis kept only TRB sequences whose CDR3 regions were at least seven amino acids long. Diversity was assessed using a clonality score derived from Shannon entropy and using the Gini coefficient. In the repertoire networks, any two of the top 5000 CDR3 amino acid sequences were connected whenever the two sequences differed by an edit distance of one. Antigen specificity groups and MHC restriction were predicted for TRB CDR3 amino acid sequences with GLIPH2. Known CMV, EBV, HIV or tissue antigen associations were flagged by matching CDR3 amino acid sequences against VDJdb and McPAS-TCR. Pre-ART, post-ART and control groups were compared with Wilcoxon signed-rank tests and Holm-Bonferroni correction. TCRdb holds this immuneACCESS table with in-frame rearrangements only. Some clones are missing; in checked studies, unresolved V genes explain under half, and the rest has no known cause. The V and J calls and clone size were taken over from that table, and D and trimming were inferred from the DNA. This sample gives around 25,000 clones in total; about 86% of them show up just once. Roughly 3.5% of the sample is in the top ten clones.

As regards this clone: No cognate antigen has been identified for it. Base-call qualities are not available, and no considerably larger clone is one nucleotide away.

Participants were included only if at least one PBMC sample before ART initiation and at least two post-ART samples were available. Treatment was received in the United States of America by all participants with HIV. Before DNA extraction, cryopreserved samples containing roughly 1-11 million PBMC were thawed and washed. At the time of the earliest PBMC sample, participants with HIV were aged between about 20 and 54 years. Each participant contributed PBMC samples from 1-4 timepoints before ART initiation and 2-8 timepoints after ART initiation, with a median of 7 samples. Serial HIV viral load, CD4+ T-cell count, ART history and demographic data were obtained for every participant. Genomic DNA was extracted from unsorted PBMC with a Qiagen kit on a QIAcube, with processing performed in batches of 12 samples. The CDR3 contains 14 residues, cysteine and phenylalanine counted. Only CDR3 DNA remains: 42 bases, in frame from the first base. CDR1 and CDR2, looked up from the germline V gene (reference sequence), are MNHEY and SMNVEV. V is reduced by 3 bases and J by 9 bases, leaving a spacing of 12 bases between them.

Rearrangement joined TRBV27 to TRBJ1-6; TRBD1 is a possible D gene, resting on 5 matching bases. The TCR comes from a woman between 25 and 40 years old with HIV. The sample in question was unsorted PBMCs, obtained 1.9 years after starting antiretroviral therapy. The nucleotide sequence reads as follows: TGTGCCAGCAGTTTCAGGCAGGGTAGTTCACCCCTCCACTTT. The translation is CASSFRQGSSPLHF.